The T cell receptor beta chain under discussion was sequenced for a study of T cell changes during pregnancy in multiple sclerosis. Profiling relied on immunoSEQ multiplex PCR, and the TCRdb table lists in-frame clones only, not all of them. The data contain over 45,000 clones, about 90% of them singletons. The CDR3 runs 11 residues. Between the trimmed V and J ends, which lost 5 bases and 5 bases, there was a span of 6 bases. Germline lookup yields CDR1 MDHEN and CDR2 SYDVKM. The sample in question was CD4+ T cells from peripheral blood mononuclear cells, obtained after pregnancy. This clonotype was sampled from a female donor with multiple sclerosis, enrolled in a pregnancy study. The chain combines TRBV28 with TRBJ1-1; D ambiguous. The CDR3 spells CASSLSTEAFF. The CDR3 nucleotides are TGTGCCAGCAGTCTATCTACTGAAGCTTTCTTT.